This TCR beta chain was sequenced during a study of cytomegalovirus exposure and HLA in healthy donors. Study overall: An early data release held tens of millions of unique TCRs from HLA-typed donors.

Worth noting for this clone: Its antigen is not known.

Study outcomes and limitations: Rare TCR sequences predominated, though certain public TCRs were found in many donors. Trimming of TCR beta V- and J-genes showed a link, identified in a later analysis, to a missense DCLRE1C variant.

After removal of 3 bases from V and 5 bases from J, the junction contained 9 bases not matched to a gene. There are 16 residues in the CDR3. Looked up from germline, CDR1 is KGHSH and CDR2 is LQKENI. The PCR had 60 Vbeta and 13 Jbeta primers. TCRdb's copy holds only in-frame clones and misses some; the assay was immunoSEQ multiplex PCR. The sample has 100,000 to 150,000 clones; roughly 75% are singletons. This receptor was obtained from a man under 40 in good health and CMV-seropositive. The chain links TRBV18 to TRBJ2-3; 9 bases fit TRBD1. Sequenced sample: PBMCs. The CDR3 DNA follows: TGTGCCAGCTCACCTCGGACAGGGGAAGGGGGAGATACGCAGTATTTT. Amino acids: CASSPRTGEGGDTQYF.